This T cell receptor beta chain was identified in a study of blood T cell repertoires in COVID-19 (dated by TCRdb to 2018 to 2021). Study-level background: Samples from collaborators originated in the United States, Italy and Spain and spanned both the acute and convalescent phases of COVID-19. The material from the prospective study consisted of cDNA or gDNA derived from T cells, B-cell-depleted T cells, or PBMCs. Where HLA class I and class II types were available, the types were taken from metadata supplied by the sample provider, not from assay-based typing. Subjects who had been exposed to COVID-19, were actively infected with it, or had recovered from it provided the deeply sampled blood TCRbeta repertoires that made up the dataset. A de-identified subject ID, COVID-19 status, age in years and sex were almost always included in the sample metadata. The repertoires were made available in a free public database intended to serve as a resource for research on the immune response to SARS-CoV-2. The samples were drawn from the first 160 participants of the ongoing ImmuneRACE study and from about 1,200 subjects provided by 6 global collaborators.

TCRbeta CDR3 regions were amplified from genomic DNA by means of the immunoSEQ Assay, a bias-controlled multiplex PCR. The paper's processing steps were these. Within the assay, amplification of reference gene primers was used to estimate how many nucleated cells each sample contained. To quantify the absolute abundance of each unique TCRbeta CDR3 rearrangement, sequence reads were collapsed and filtered. Productive Simpson clonality was computed per sample as the square root of Simpson's diversity index over productive rearrangements. The table was pulled from immuneACCESS by TCRdb, which kept in-frame rearrangements only. Such tables lose some clones; where checked, under half of the loss comes from unresolved V genes, and the rest has no known cause. That table is the source of V, J and clone size, and D and trimming were worked out from the DNA. The sample profile shows roughly 330,000 clones; around 86% of them were found once. The ten largest account for under 2% of the sample.

As encoded in the germline V gene, CDR1 is MDHEN while CDR2 is SYDVKM. From cysteine to phenylalanine, the CDR3 is 14 amino acids long. Only the CDR3 part of the read is kept: 42 bases, read in frame from the first base. V loses 4 bases at its end and J loses 5 bases; junction bases beyond the gene matches: 6. As regards this clone: Its antigen remains undetermined. Base qualities are not provided; no much larger clone lies one nucleotide away.

Whole blood was collected in K2EDTA tubes by collaborating institutions according to the institutions' own protocols. For TCRbeta analysis, collaborator samples were shipped as frozen whole blood, as isolated PBMCs, or as DNA extracted from either sample type. The study at large found these results: How much clinical and demographic metadata was included differed by source and by participant, and the metadata was provided uncurated.

The TCR comes from a woman in her fifties or sixties with acute or convalescent COVID-19. The sequencing sample was made of peripheral blood. The chain was built from TRBV28 and TRBJ2-7, and TRBD1 matches 9 of the central bases. Here is the DNA: TGTGCCAGCAGTTCTGGGGACAGGGAACACGAGCAGTACTTC. This sequence encodes CASSSGDREHEQYF.